These 6 T cell receptor beta chains were sequenced from one sample in a study of T cell changes during pregnancy in multiple sclerosis. The table came from immunoSEQ multiplex PCR; TCRdb's copy has only in-frame clones and leaves some out. The sample consists of around 35,000 clones, roughly nine tenths of them appearing once. The specimen comprised CD8+ T cells from peripheral blood mononuclear cells, sampled in the first trimester of pregnancy. The receptors originated from a female donor with multiple sclerosis, enrolled in a pregnancy study.

The chain employs TRBV5-6 and TRBJ2-7, with TRBD1 identical over 7 bases. Germline V CDR1 and CDR2: SGHDT, YYEEEE. The CDR3 sequence is 13 residues long. Trimming cost V 3 bases and J 4 bases; bases outside gene matches: 4. The CDR3 DNA sequence: TGTGCCAGCAGCTGGGGACAGTTGTACGAGCAGTACTTC. This encodes CASSWGQLYEQYF.

The chain uses TRBV27 and TRBJ1-5, with 7 bases identical to TRBD1. Looked up from germline, CDR1 is MNHEY and CDR2 is SMNVEV (reference sequence). V dropped 2 bases and J dropped 6; count of bases not matched to a gene: 13. CDR3 size: 17 residues. CDR3: CASSLQGGLVRGQPQHF. CDR3 DNA: TGTGCCAGCAGTTTACAGGGGGGATTGGTGCGTGGTCAGCCCCAGCATTTT.

V gene TRBV19 combines with J gene TRBJ2-1; TRBD2 matches 7 bases. After removal of 2 bases from V and 2 bases from J, the junction contained 3 bases not matched to a gene. The CDR3 consists of 15 residues. Germline V CDR1 and CDR2: LNHDA, SQIVND (reference sequence). The CDR3 reads CASSIRGEAYNEQFF. As DNA, the CDR3 is TGTGCCAGTAGTATACGGGGGGAGGCCTACAATGAGCAGTTCTTC.

This clone was picked up one time. V and J are TRBV6-1 and TRBJ1-2, with 8 bases lining up with TRBD1. This CDR3 is built from 14 residues. Germline V gene data show CDR1 as MNHNS and CDR2 as SASEGT. V trimming: 4 bases; J trimming: 5 bases; junction bases outside the gene matches: 6. The CDR3 reads CASSAWGQEYGYTF. The CDR3, as DNA: TGTGCCAGCAGTGCCTGGGGACAGGAATATGGCTACACCTTC.

V usage is TRBV28 and J usage is TRBJ1-4; TRBD1 matches at 9 bases. This CDR3 contains 16 residues. The germline CDR1 and CDR2 sequences are MDHEN and SYDVKM. V trimming: 6 bases; J trimming: 7 bases; junction bases outside the gene matches: 12. In DNA, the CDR3 is TGTGCCAGCAGATCTTTTGCCGGGACAGGGCCTGAAAAACTGTTTTTT. Translating it yields CASRSFAGTGPEKLFF.

This chain connects TRBV2 to TRBJ1-1; D ambiguous. Germline CDR1 reads SNHLY; CDR2 reads FYNNEI. V was shortened by 1 base and J by 6 bases, with 18 bases between the two germline ends. This CDR3 spans 16 amino acids. As DNA, the CDR3 is TGTGCCAGCAGTGAAGGTTATAACAATCCAAACGCTGAAGCTTTCTTT. This gives the protein CASSEGYNNPNAEAFF.